One sample yielded the 3 T cell receptor beta chains listed below, sequenced in a study of control samples from healthy donors and cancer patients. Sequencing used immunoSEQ multiplex PCR; TCRdb keeps in-frame clones, though not all of them. The sample yields around 85,000 clones, 94% seen once. The sequenced sample was blood. Receptors originate from a woman in her late teens or twenties in good health.

The chain is built from TRBV7-8 and TRBJ1-5; possible D gene TRBD1, 5 bases. The CDR3 has 17 amino acids. Trimming removed 4 bases from V and 7 bases from J, with 23 bases in between. CDR1 and CDR2 from the germline V gene are SGHVS and FQNEAQ. CDR3 protein: CASSSMVFGGDGQPQHF. DNA for the CDR3: TGTGCCAGCAGCTCAATGGTGTTTGGGGGGGATGGACAGCCCCAGCATTTT.

The chain is built from TRBV24-1 and TRBJ2-7; TRBD1 matches 7 bases. The germline V gene has CDR1 KGHDR and CDR2 SFDVKD. The CDR3 has 13 amino acids. V was clipped by 4 bases and J by 5 bases; unmatched bases: 4. DNA of the CDR3: TGTGCCACCAGTGACAGGGGGTGGGACGAGCAGTACTTC. Its translation: CATSDRGWDEQYF.

V and J are TRBV7-2 and TRBJ1-2; tentative D call: TRBD1 (6 bases). The CDR3 runs 14 residues. Trimming pared 5 bases from V and 0 bases from J, leaving 10 bases between. Germline CDR1 reads SGHTA; CDR2 reads FQGNSA. The CDR3 coding sequence is TGTGCCAGCAGCCACAGGGTGGCTAACTATGGCTACACCTTC. Translation: CASSHRVANYGYTF.